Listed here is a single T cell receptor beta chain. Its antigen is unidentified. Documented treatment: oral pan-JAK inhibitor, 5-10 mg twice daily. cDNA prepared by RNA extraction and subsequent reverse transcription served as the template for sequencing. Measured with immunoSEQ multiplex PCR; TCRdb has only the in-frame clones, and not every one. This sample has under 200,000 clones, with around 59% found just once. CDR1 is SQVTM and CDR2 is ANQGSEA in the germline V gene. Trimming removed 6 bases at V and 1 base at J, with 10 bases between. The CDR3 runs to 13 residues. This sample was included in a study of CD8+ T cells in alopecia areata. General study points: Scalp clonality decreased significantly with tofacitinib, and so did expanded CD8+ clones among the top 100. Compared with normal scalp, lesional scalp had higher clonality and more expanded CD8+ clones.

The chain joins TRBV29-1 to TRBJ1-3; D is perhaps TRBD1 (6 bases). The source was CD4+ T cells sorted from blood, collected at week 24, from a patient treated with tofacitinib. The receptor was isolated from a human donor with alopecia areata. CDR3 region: CSVDGQSGNTIYF. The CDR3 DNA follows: TGCAGCGTGGACGGACAGTCTGGAAACACCATATATTTT.